Below are 9 T cell receptor beta chains sequenced from a single sample in a study of T-cell reconstitution after alpha-beta-depleted transplantation in children. Using unique molecular identifiers, the investigators prepared the TCRbeta library. TCRdb recomputed calls from the PCR reads with MiXCR, one row per CDR3 protein. The profile shows about 640,000 distinct CDR3 sequences, around a sixth of them singletons. The sample was PBMCs from the stem cell graft donor, taken from the stem cell graft. The receptor source for this set is a human donor who donated a stem cell graft to a child with acute myeloid leukemia.

The gene calls are TRBV11-2 and TRBJ1-4; 8 nucleotides line up with TRBD1. This CDR3 spans 18 amino acids. Trimming took 5 bases from V and 5 from J; bases not matched to a gene: 16. Germline values: CDR1 SGHAT, CDR2 FQNNGV. Written as DNA, the CDR3 is TGTGCCAGCAGCCCAAGGGGGACAGGACTACTTCGGAATGAAAAACTGTTTTTT. Protein product: CASSPRGTGLLRNEKLFF.

This clonotype appeared a few times. V is TRBV5-1 and J is TRBJ2-5; TRBD2 matches at 7 bases. CDR1 and CDR2 (germline): SGHRS, YFSETQ. J gave up 4 bases and V 7 bases, and 7 bases lay outside the gene matches. The CDR3 covers 13 residues. CDR3 loop: CASRFREGETQYF. Here the CDR3 DNA reads TGCGCCAGCCGATTCAGGGAGGGAGAGACCCAGTACTTC.

This clonotype was counted only a few times. The rearrangement uses TRBV7-9 and TRBJ1-5, with a possible D match to TRBD1 (5 bases). The V end was cut by 5 bases, the J end by 9 bases, with 20 bases between. The CDR3 length is 15 residues. The germline gives CDR1 SEHNR, CDR2 FQNEAQ (reference sequence). The CDR3 reads CASSTQDDRLGPQHF. The CDR3 nucleotides are TGTGCCAGCAGCACACAGGACGATCGGCTTGGGCCCCAGCATTTT. Full variable domain (remainder filled in from reference TRBV7-9 and TRBJ1-5): DTGVSQNPRHKITKRGQNVTFRCDPISEHNRLYWYRQTLGQGPEFLTYFQNEAQLEKSRLLSDRFSAERPKGSFSTLEIQRTEQGDSAMYLCASSTQDDRLGPQHFGDGTRLSIL.

This clonotype was observed a few times. In DNA form, the CDR3 reads TGTGCCAGCAGTGGGCGGCCGCGATCCTACGAGCAGTACTTC. Its protein is CASSGRPRSYEQYF. This chain joins TRBV5-5 and TRBJ2-7; D is unresolved. The germline CDR1 and CDR2 sequences are SGHKS and YYEKEE (reference sequence). Trimming left V 5 bases short and J 1 base short, with 13 bases between. The CDR3 length is 14 residues.

The rearrangement uses TRBV7-8 and TRBJ2-3; no reliable D call. Germline loops: CDR1 SGHVS, CDR2 FQNEAQ. The length of the CDR3 is 13 residues. V was pared by 3 bases and J by 5 bases, with 9 bases between. The DNA for the CDR3 is TGTGCCAGCAGCTTCCTAGACGGAGATACGCAGTATTTT. It encodes CASSFLDGDTQYF.

V is TRBV7-2 and J is TRBJ1-6; 7 bases match TRBD1. Germline CDR1 reads SGHTA; CDR2 reads FQGNSA. V lost 5 bases, J lost 5 bases, and 6 bases stayed unmatched. CDR3 length: 15 residues. The chain's CDR3 is CASSPGGSNNSPLHF. Here the CDR3 DNA reads TGTGCCAGCAGCCCAGGGGGATCTAATAATTCACCCCTCCACTTT.

The rearrangement uses TRBV27 and TRBJ1-1; TRBD1 matches 12 bases. This CDR3 region has 18 residues. Trimming cost V 0 bases and J 4 bases; bases outside gene matches: 9. CDR1 MNHEY and CDR2 SMNVEV come from the germline V gene (reference sequence). The CDR3 DNA follows: TGTGCCAGCAGTTTATCTACCGGGACAGGGGGCGCCGTCACTGAAGCTTTCTTT. As protein: CASSLSTGTGGAVTEAFF.

The rearrangement links TRBV5-1 to TRBJ1-2, with D uncertain. Deletions cut 0 bases from V and 4 bases from J, with 13 bases between. Germline V gene lookup returns CDR1 SGHRS and CDR2 YFSETQ. The CDR3 loop spans 15 amino acids. Here the CDR3 DNA reads TGCGCCAGCAGCTTGGACCTTCAACGGGCCTATGGCTACACCTTC. Its translation is CASSLDLQRAYGYTF.

At least ten counts were recorded for this clonotype. J is TRBJ2-2 and V is TRBV7-2; 10 bases are a match to TRBD2. The CDR3 sequence is 17 residues long. Trimming removed 5 bases from V and 5 bases from J; junction bases left unmatched: 11. Germline V lookup: CDR1 SGHTA, CDR2 FQGNSA. CDR3 loop: CASSDLTLAGLTGELFF. The CDR3 coding sequence is TGTGCCAGCAGCGATCTAACACTAGCGGGGCTTACCGGGGAGCTGTTTTTT.